Below, one T cell receptor (beta chain) is given with its context. Its antigen target is currently unknown. No base quality information exists; no much larger clone differs at one position. Looking up the germline V gene yields CDR1 SGHVS and CDR2 FNYEAQ. There are 17 amino acids in the CDR3, from cysteine to phenylalanine inclusive. The read is trimmed to its CDR3 DNA, 51 bases read in frame from base 1. At the junction V is shortened by 3 bases and J by 2 bases, with 20 bases in between. These data originate in a study of T-cell memory formation after mild COVID-19 (dated by TCRdb to the early 2020s). Some background on the complete study: Most TCR sequence clusters were specific to one of the two donors. In two donors, T-cell clones that expanded and contracted after mild COVID-19 were followed by sequencing TCRalpha and TCRbeta repertoires longitudinally. The cohort was made up of two young adult volunteers, one female and one male, who were previously healthy. The study at large found these results: Contracting CD4+ clones were found mainly in CM and EM memory subsets, while CD8+ clones were enriched in EMRA. Clones that contracted from day 15 to 85 showed balanced CD4/CD8 phenotypes, whereas a second wave of clones that expanded from day 15 to 37 leaned towards CD4+. Only two mild cases were covered by the study, and larger cohorts that include severe cases with pre-infection samples were considered necessary. Some responding clones were found in pre-infection memory, which suggests that pre-existing cross-reactive memory T cells took part in the SARS-CoV-2 response. SARS-CoV-2 specificity of the second-wave clones peaking on day 37 was not confirmed.

PBMCs were isolated by Ficoll-Paque density gradient centrifugation. The sample was run on an Illumina NovaSeq 6000. Using 5'RACE with constant-segment primers, TCRalpha and TCRbeta cDNA libraries were constructed, with sample barcodes and unique molecular identifiers added in the process. RNA was extracted from every sample with Trizol reagent. Library amplification was performed in two PCR steps, and a second sample barcode and Illumina TruSeq adapters were introduced in the second step. Sequencing of libraries was performed on an Illumina NovaSeq with 2 x 150 bp paired-end reads. The study's own analysis went as follows. Demultiplexing of reads and collapsing into UMI-guided consensus sequences were performed with migec v1.2.7. Using mixcr v2.1.11, UMI consensuses were aligned to TRA and TRB V and J templates and then assembled into clonotypes. A clonotype was counted as expanded or contracted only if both edgeR and NoisET called the change significant, with noise models trained on biological replicates. edgeR calls used a false discovery rate-adjusted p below 0.01 and a log2 fold-change threshold of 1. As an exploratory analysis of dynamics, max-normalized trajectories of the 1000 most abundant clonotypes were examined with PCA combined with hierarchical clustering. Separately sequenced CD4+ and CD8+ repertoires were used to assign the CD4 or CD8 phenotype of responding clones. TCRdb reprocessed the public reads (quality trimming at Q25 with fastp, clone calling with MiXCR) and kept in-frame beta chains. Every entry covers one CDR3 protein and lists the most common genes and DNA from its rows. The V and J calls here are based on TCRdb, not the publication. The table for this sample lists roughly 400,000 distinct CDR3 sequences; 18% of them were counted only once. The biggest ten clones account for under 25% of the sample.

This receptor was obtained from a man younger than 35 who had mild COVID-19 (a few samples of this study predate the infection). The sample titles of this study are shuffled in the database, so cell type and time point are left out; the donor was told from shared clones. Sequencing input: PBMCs or a T cell subset sorted from them (not recorded which). Recombination connected TRBV7-6 to TRBJ2-7; possibly the D gene is TRBD1, per 5 matching bases. The CDR3 in this case is CASSLEPPQGIAYEQYF. DNA sequence: TGTGCCAGCAGCTTGGAGCCCCCGCAGGGTATCGCCTACGAGCAGTACTTC.